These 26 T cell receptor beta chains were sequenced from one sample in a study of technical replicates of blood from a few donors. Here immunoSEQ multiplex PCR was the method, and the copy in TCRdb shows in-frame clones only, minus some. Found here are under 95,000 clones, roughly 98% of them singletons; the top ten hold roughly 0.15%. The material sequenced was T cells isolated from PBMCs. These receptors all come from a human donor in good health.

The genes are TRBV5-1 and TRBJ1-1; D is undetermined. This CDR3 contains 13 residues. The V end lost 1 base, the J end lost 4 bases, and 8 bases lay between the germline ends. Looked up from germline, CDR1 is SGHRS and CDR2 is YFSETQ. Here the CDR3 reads CASSLRRGTEAFF. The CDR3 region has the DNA TGCGCCAGCAGCTTGAGGCGGGGCACTGAAGCTTTCTTT. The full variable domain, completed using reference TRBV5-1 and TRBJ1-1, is KAGVTQTPRYLIKTRGQQVTLSCSPISGHRSVSWYQQTPGQGLQFLFEYFSETQRNKGNFPGRFSGRQFSNSRSEMNVSTLELGDSALYLCASSLRRGTEAFFGQGTRLTVV.

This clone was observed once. The CDR3 reads CTGGNYGYTF. As DNA, the CDR3 is TGTACAGGGGGGAACTATGGCTACACCTTC. This sequence joins TRBV30 and TRBJ1-2; 8 bases map to TRBD1. This CDR3 contains 10 residues. Germline values: CDR1 GTSNPN, CDR2 SVGIG (reference sequence).

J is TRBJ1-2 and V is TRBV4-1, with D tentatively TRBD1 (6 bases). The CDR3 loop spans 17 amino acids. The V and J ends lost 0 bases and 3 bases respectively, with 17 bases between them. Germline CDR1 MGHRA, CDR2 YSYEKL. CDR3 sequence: CASSQDEDSQVYYGYTF. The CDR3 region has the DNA TGCGCCAGCAGCCAAGATGAGGACAGCCAAGTCTACTATGGCTACACCTTC.

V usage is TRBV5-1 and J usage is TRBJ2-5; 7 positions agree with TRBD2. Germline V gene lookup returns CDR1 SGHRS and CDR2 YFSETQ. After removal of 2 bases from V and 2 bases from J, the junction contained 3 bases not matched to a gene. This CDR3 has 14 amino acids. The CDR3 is CASSFRGVQETQYF. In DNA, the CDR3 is TGCGCCAGCAGCTTCCGGGGGGTACAAGAGACCCAGTACTTC.

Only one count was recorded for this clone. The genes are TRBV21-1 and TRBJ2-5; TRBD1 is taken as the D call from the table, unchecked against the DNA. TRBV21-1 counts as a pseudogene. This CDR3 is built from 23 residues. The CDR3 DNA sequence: TGTGCCAGCAGCATCGTTAGAATGACAGAGACGTTCTCGAGAACCGACCCGGGAGAGACCCAGTACTTC. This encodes CASSIVRMTETFSRTDPGETQYF.

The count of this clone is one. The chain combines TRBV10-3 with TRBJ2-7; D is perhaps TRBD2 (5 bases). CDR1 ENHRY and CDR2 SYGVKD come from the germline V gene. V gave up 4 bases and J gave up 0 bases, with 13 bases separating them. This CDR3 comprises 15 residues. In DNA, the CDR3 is TGTGCCATCAGTGCTGCGAGGGAAAGCTCCTACGAGCAGTACTTC. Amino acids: CAISAARESSYEQYF.

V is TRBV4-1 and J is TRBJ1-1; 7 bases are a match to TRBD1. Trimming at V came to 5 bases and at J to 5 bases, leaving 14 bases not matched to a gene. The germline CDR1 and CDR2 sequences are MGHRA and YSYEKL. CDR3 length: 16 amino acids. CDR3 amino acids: CASSGREGGVGTEAFF. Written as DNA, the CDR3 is TGCGCCAGCAGCGGCAGAGAAGGGGGCGTTGGGACTGAAGCTTTCTTT.

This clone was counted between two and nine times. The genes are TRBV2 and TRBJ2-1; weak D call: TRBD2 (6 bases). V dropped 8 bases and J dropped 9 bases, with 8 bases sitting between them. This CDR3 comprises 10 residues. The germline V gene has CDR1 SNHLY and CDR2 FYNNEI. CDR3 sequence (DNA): TGTGCCAGCGACGGGGGTGAGCAGTTCTTC. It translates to CASDGGEQFF.

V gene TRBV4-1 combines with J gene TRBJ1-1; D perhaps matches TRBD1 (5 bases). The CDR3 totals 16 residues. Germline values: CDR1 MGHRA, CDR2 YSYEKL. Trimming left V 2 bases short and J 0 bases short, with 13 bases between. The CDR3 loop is CASSQPRAGLNTEAFF. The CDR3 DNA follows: TGCGCCAGCAGCCAACCGCGGGCGGGACTGAACACTGAAGCTTTCTTT.

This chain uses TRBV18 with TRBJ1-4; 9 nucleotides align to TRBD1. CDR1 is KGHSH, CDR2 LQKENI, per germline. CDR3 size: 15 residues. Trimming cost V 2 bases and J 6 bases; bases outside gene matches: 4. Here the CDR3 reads CASSPVGQGYEKLFF. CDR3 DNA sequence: TGTGCCAGCTCACCAGTGGGACAGGGCTATGAAAAACTGTTTTTT. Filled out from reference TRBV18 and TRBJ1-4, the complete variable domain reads NAGVMQNPRHLVRRRGQEARLRCSPMKGHSHVYWYRQLPEEGLKFMVYLQKENIIDESGMPKERFSAEFPKEGPSILRIQQVVRGDSAAYFCASSPVGQGYEKLFFGSGTQLSVL.

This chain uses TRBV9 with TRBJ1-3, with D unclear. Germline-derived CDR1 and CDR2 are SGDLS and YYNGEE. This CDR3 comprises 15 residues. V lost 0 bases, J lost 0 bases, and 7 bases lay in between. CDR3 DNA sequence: TGTGCCAGCAGCGTAGCGGCGGGCTCTGGAAACACCATATATTTT. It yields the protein CASSVAAGSGNTIYF.

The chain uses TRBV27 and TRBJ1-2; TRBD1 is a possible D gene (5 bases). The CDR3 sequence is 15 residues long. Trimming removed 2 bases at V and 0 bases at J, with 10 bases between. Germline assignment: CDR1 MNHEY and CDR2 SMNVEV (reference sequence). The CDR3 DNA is TGTGCCAGCAGTTTAATTGGGGCTTCTAACTATGGCTACACCTTC. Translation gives CASSLIGASNYGYTF.

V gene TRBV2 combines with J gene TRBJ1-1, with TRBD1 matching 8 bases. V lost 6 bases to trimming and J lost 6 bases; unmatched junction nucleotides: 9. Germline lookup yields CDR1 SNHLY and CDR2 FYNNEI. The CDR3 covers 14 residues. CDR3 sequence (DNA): TGTGCCAGCAGCAATGACAGGGGAACCGCTGAAGCTTTCTTT. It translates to CASSNDRGTAEAFF.

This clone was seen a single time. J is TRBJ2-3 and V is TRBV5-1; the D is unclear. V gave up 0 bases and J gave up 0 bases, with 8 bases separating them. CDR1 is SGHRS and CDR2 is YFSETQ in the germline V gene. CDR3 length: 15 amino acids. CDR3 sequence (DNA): TGCGCCAGCAGCTTGGGTACGCTAAGCACAGATACGCAGTATTTT. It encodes CASSLGTLSTDTQYF.

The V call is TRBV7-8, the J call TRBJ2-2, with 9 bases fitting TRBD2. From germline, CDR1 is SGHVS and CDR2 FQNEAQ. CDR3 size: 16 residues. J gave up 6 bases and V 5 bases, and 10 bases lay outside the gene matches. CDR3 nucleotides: TGTGCCAGCAGCACCAGAGCGGGAGGTCTGTCCGGGGAGCTGTTTTTT. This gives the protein CASSTRAGGLSGELFF.

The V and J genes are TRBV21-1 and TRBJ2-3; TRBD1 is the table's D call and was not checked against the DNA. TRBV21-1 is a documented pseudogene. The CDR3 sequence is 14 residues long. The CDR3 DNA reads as TGTGCCAGCCCGACAGGGGGTATCACAGATACGCAGTATTTT. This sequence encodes CASPTGGITDTQYF.

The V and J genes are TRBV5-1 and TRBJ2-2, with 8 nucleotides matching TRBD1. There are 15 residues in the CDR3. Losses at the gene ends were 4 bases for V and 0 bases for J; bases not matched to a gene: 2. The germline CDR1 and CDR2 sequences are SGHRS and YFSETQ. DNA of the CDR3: TGCGCCAGCAGCCAGACAGGGGCGAACACCGGGGAGCTGTTTTTT. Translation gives CASSQTGANTGELFF. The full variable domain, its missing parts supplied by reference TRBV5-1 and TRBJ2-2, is KAGVTQTPRYLIKTRGQQVTLSCSPISGHRSVSWYQQTPGQGLQFLFEYFSETQRNKGNFPGRFSGRQFSNSRSEMNVSTLELGDSALYLCASSQTGANTGELFFGEGSRLTVL.

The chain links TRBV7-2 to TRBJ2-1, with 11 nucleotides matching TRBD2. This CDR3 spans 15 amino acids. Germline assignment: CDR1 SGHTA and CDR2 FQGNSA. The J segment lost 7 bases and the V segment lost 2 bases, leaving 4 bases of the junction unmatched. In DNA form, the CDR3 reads TGTGCCAGCAGCTTAAGAACTAGCGGGAGTAATGAGCAGTTCTTC. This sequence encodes CASSLRTSGSNEQFF.

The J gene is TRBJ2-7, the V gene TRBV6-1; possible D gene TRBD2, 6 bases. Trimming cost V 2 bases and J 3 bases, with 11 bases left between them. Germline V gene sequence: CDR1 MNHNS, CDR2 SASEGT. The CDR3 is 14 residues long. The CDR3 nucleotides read TGTGCCAGCAGTGAACGCGGGGCCCTCTACGAGCAGTACTTC. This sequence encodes CASSERGALYEQYF.

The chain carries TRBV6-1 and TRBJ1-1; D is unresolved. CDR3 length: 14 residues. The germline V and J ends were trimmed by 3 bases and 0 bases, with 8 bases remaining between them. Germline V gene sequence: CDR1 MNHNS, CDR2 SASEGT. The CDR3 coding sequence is TGTGCCAGCAGTGACCTCGGGTTGAACACTGAAGCTTTCTTT. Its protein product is CASSDLGLNTEAFF.

CDR3 sequence (DNA): TGTGCCAGCAGCCATACCGGACTTTGGGGGCAGTACTTC. This sequence encodes CASSHTGLWGQYF. This chain connects TRBV7-9 to TRBJ2-7; possibly TRBD2 for D (5 bases). V was pared by 5 bases and J by 9 bases, with 17 bases between. The CDR3 runs 13 residues. Germline CDR1 is SEHNR and CDR2 is FQNEAQ (reference sequence).

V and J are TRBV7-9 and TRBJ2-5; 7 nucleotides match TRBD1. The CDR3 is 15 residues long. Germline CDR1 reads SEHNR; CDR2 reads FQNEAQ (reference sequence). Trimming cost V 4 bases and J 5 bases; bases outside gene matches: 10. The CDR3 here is CASSSTLTGRETQYF. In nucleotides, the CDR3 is TGTGCCAGCAGCTCTACTCTGACAGGGCGGGAGACCCAGTACTTC.

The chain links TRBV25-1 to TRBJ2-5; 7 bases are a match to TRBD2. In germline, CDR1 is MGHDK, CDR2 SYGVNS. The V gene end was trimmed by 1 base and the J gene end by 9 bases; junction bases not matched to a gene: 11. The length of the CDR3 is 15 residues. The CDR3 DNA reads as TGTGCCAGCAGTGAATTGTTCGCGGGAGATGAGGCCCAGTACTTC. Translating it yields CASSELFAGDEAQYF. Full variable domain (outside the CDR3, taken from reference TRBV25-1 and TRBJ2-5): EADIYQTPRYLVIGTGKKITLECSQTMGHDKMYWYQQDPGMELHLIHYSYGVNSTEKGDLSSESTVSRIRTEHFPLTLESARPSHTSQYLCASSELFAGDEAQYFGPGTRLLVL.

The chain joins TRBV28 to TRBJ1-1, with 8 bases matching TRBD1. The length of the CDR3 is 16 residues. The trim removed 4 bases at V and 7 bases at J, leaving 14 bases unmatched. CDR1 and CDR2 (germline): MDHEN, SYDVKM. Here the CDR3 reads CASSSPIPGGAGEAFF. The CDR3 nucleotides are TGTGCCAGCAGTTCGCCCATCCCAGGGGGCGCAGGTGAAGCTTTCTTT.

The DNA for the CDR3 is TGTGCCAGCAGTCTGACAGAGAACACTGAAGCTTTCTTT. Amino acid sequence: CASSLTENTEAFF. V gene TRBV28 combines with J gene TRBJ1-1; tentatively, D is TRBD1 (5 bases). CDR1 MDHEN and CDR2 SYDVKM come from the germline V gene. Trimming took 5 bases from V and 1 from J, leaving 8 bases between them. The CDR3 has 13 amino acids.

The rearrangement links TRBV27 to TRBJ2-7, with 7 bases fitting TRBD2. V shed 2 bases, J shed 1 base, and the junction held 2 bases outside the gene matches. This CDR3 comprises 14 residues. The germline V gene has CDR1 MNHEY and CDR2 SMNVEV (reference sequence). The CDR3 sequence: CASSLAGVSYEQYF. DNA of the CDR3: TGTGCCAGCAGTTTAGCGGGGGTTTCCTACGAGCAGTACTTC.